Listed below are T cell receptor beta chains from one sample, sequenced in a study of sequential checkpoint blockade in melanoma. Some clones are missing from TCRdb's copy, which holds only in-frame ones; the method was immunoSEQ multiplex PCR. The table includes 40,000 or so clones, about nine tenths detected once. The source material was CD8+ T cells sorted from blood (inferred from file names), sampled from a patient given nivolumab and ipilimumab in sequence. Every receptor here comes from a human donor with melanoma. CDR3s include the opening cysteine and the closing phenylalanine or tryptophan. A D gene is named only where the DNA matches it firmly. Clone size is not always given. Where it is, it says once, few, many or a class for expanded clones.

v_call: TRBV13; clone_size: NA; d_call: TRBD2; j_call: TRBJ2-3; cdr3_aa: CASSQGLAGTDTQYF; cdr3_nt: TGTGCCAGCAGCCAGGGACTAGCGGGAACAGATACGCAGTATTTT
v_call: TRBV7-3; clone_size: NA; d_call: TRBD1; j_call: TRBJ2-7; cdr3_aa: CASSPGTGNYEQYF; cdr3_nt: TGTGCCAGCAGCCCCGGGACAGGGAACTACGAGCAGTACTTC
v_call: TRBV27; clone_size: NA; d_call: NA; j_call: TRBJ2-7; cdr3_aa: CASKRGGEYEQYF; cdr3_nt: TGTGCCAGCAAAAGGGGCGGGGAGTACGAGCAGTACTTC
v_call: TRBV29-1; clone_size: NA; d_call: NA; j_call: TRBJ2-1; cdr3_aa: CSVPGYNEQFF; cdr3_nt: TGCAGCGTTCCAGGATACAATGAGCAGTTCTTC
v_call: TRBV7-9; clone_size: few; d_call: NA; j_call: TRBJ1-2; cdr3_aa: CASSLEGVYGYTF; cdr3_nt: TGTGCCAGCAGCTTAGAGGGGGTCTATGGCTACACCTTC
v_call: TRBV7-6; clone_size: NA; d_call: TRBD2; j_call: TRBJ2-1; cdr3_aa: CASSLALRTSGSNEQFF; cdr3_nt: TGTGCCAGCAGCTTAGCGCTACGGACTAGCGGGAGCAATGAGCAGTTCTTC
v_call: TRBV9; clone_size: NA; d_call: TRBD1; j_call: TRBJ2-7; cdr3_aa: CASSHPGGTGGWYEQYF; cdr3_nt: TGTGCCAGCAGCCACCCCGGGGGGACAGGGGGTTGGTACGAGCAGTACTTC
v_call: TRBV28; clone_size: NA; d_call: NA; j_call: TRBJ1-2; cdr3_aa: CASSPPPGRGYGYTF; cdr3_nt: TGTGCCAGCAGTCCCCCCCCCGGCAGGGGCTATGGCTACACCTTC
v_call: TRBV19; clone_size: NA; d_call: NA; j_call: TRBJ2-7; cdr3_aa: CASSMGLSYEQYF; cdr3_nt: TGTGCCAGTAGTATGGGGCTATCCTACGAGCAGTACTTC
v_call: TRBV7-3; clone_size: NA; d_call: NA; j_call: TRBJ1-1; cdr3_aa: CASSWLGGNTEAFF; cdr3_nt: TGTGCCAGCAGCTGGCTAGGAGGGAACACTGAAGCTTTCTTT
v_call: TRBV27; clone_size: NA; d_call: NA; j_call: TRBJ2-5; cdr3_aa: CASSSYTRDRQETQYF; cdr3_nt: TGTGCCAGCAGTTCATATACGCGGGACAGACAAGAGACCCAGTACTTC
v_call: TRBV29-1; clone_size: NA; d_call: NA; j_call: TRBJ2-3; cdr3_aa: CSVEGHSSTDTQYF; cdr3_nt: TGCAGCGTTGAGGGACACTCTAGCACAGATACGCAGTATTTT
v_call: TRBV28; clone_size: NA; d_call: TRBD1; j_call: TRBJ1-1; cdr3_aa: CASSPDRAEAFF; cdr3_nt: TGTGCCAGCAGTCCCGACAGGGCTGAAGCTTTCTTT
v_call: TRBV29-1; clone_size: NA; d_call: NA; j_call: TRBJ2-2; cdr3_aa: CSVATGNTGELFF; cdr3_nt: TGCAGCGTAGCGACAGGGAACACCGGGGAGCTGTTTTTT
v_call: TRBV29-1; clone_size: NA; d_call: NA; j_call: TRBJ2-3; cdr3_aa: CSVDGRGNDTQYF; cdr3_nt: TGCAGCGTTGACGGGAGAGGGAATGATACGCAGTATTTT
v_call: TRBV2; clone_size: NA; d_call: TRBD1; j_call: TRBJ2-1; cdr3_aa: CASRGTLTGVVYNEQFF; cdr3_nt: TGTGCCAGCCGGGGAACTTTAACAGGGGTAGTCTACAATGAGCAGTTCTTC
v_call: TRBV25-1; clone_size: NA; d_call: TRBD1; j_call: TRBJ1-2; cdr3_aa: CASSEWQGAHGYTF; cdr3_nt: TGTGCCAGCAGTGAATGGCAGGGGGCACATGGCTACACCTTC
v_call: TRBV29-1; clone_size: NA; d_call: TRBD2; j_call: TRBJ2-1; cdr3_aa: CSVEDHSGRTYNEQFF; cdr3_nt: TGCAGCGTTGAAGATCATAGCGGGAGGACTTACAATGAGCAGTTCTTC
v_call: TRBV11-2; clone_size: NA; d_call: TRBD2; j_call: TRBJ2-7; cdr3_aa: CASSSWTSGSSYEQYF; cdr3_nt: TGTGCCAGCAGCTCGTGGACTAGCGGGAGCTCCTACGAGCAGTACTTC
v_call: TRBV5-8; clone_size: NA; d_call: TRBD1; j_call: TRBJ2-5; cdr3_aa: CASTKGTGPETQYF; cdr3_nt: TGTGCCAGCACCAAGGGGACAGGGCCAGAGACCCAGTACTTC
v_call: TRBV15; clone_size: NA; d_call: NA; j_call: TRBJ2-3; cdr3_aa: CATSRDEGAGHGAQYF; cdr3_nt: TGTGCCACCAGCAGAGATGAGGGAGCGGGACACGGCGCGCAGTATTTT
v_call: TRBV28; clone_size: NA; d_call: NA; j_call: TRBJ1-1; cdr3_aa: CASSSHGGLYTEAFF; cdr3_nt: TGTGCCAGCAGTTCCCATGGGGGGTTGTACACTGAAGCTTTCTTT
v_call: TRBV11-2; clone_size: few; d_call: NA; j_call: TRBJ2-1; cdr3_aa: CASSPRLEVPFF; cdr3_nt: TGTGCCAGCAGCCCTAGACTAGAGGTCCCGTTCTTC
v_call: TRBV27; clone_size: NA; d_call: TRBD1; j_call: TRBJ2-5; cdr3_aa: CASRTGQQETQYF; cdr3_nt: TGTGCCAGCAGGACAGGGCAACAAGAGACCCAGTACTTC